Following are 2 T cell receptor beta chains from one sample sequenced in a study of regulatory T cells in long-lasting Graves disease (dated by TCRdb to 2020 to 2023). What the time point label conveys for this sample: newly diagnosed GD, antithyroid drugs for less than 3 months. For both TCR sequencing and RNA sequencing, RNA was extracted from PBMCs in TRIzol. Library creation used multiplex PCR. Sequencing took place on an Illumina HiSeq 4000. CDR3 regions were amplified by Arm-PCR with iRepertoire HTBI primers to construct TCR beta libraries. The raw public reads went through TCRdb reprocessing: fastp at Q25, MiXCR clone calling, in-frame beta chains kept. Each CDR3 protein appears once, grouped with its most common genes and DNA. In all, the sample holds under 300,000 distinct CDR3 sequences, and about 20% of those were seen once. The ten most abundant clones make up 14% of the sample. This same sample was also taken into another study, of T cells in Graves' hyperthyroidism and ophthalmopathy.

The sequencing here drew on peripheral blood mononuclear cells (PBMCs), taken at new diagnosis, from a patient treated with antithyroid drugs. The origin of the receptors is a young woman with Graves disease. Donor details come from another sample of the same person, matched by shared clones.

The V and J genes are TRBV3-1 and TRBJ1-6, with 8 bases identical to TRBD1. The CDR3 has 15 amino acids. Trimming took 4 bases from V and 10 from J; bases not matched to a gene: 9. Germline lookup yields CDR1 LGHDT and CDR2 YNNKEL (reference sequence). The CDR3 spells CASSPRDRFLSPLHF. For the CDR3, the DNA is TGTGCCAGCAGCCCCCGGGACAGGTTTTTGTCACCCCTCCACTTT.

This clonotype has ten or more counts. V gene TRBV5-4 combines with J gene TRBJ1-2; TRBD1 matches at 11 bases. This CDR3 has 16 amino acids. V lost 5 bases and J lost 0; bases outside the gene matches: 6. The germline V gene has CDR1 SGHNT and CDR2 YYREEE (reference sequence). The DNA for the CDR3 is TGTGCCAGCAGAGGGACAGGGGGTCAAACTAACTATGGCTACACCTTC. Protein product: CASRGTGGQTNYGYTF.